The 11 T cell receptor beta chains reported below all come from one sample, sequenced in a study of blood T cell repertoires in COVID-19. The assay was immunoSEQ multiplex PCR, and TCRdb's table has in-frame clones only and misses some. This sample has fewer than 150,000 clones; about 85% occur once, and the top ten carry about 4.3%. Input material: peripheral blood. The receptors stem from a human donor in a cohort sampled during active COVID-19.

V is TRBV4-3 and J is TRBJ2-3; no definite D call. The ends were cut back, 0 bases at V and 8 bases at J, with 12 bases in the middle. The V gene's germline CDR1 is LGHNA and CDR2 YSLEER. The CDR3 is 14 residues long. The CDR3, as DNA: TGCGCCAGCAGCCAAGACACGCTTAGCCCTACGCAGTATTTT. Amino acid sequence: CASSQDTLSPTQYF.

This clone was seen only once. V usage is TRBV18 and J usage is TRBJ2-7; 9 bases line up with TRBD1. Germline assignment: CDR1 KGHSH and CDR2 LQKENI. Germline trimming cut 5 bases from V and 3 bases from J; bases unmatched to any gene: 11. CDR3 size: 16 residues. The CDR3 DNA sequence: TGTGCCAGCTCAAGCCGGGACAGGGATCTCGGCTACGAGCAGTACTTC. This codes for CASSSRDRDLGYEQYF. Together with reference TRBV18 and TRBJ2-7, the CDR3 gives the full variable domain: NAGVMQNPRHLVRRRGQEARLRCSPMKGHSHVYWYRQLPEEGLKFMVYLQKENIIDESGMPKERFSAEFPKEGPSILRIQQVVRGDSAAYFCASSSRDRDLGYEQYFGPGTRLTVT.

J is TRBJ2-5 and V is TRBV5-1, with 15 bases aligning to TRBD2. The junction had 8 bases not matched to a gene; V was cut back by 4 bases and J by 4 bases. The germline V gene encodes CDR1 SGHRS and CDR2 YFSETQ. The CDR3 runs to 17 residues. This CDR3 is CASSPGLAGGGVETQYF. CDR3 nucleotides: TGCGCCAGCAGCCCGGGACTAGCGGGAGGAGGGGTAGAGACCCAGTACTTC. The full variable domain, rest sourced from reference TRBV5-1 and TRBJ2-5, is KAGVTQTPRYLIKTRGQQVTLSCSPISGHRSVSWYQQTPGQGLQFLFEYFSETQRNKGNFPGRFSGRQFSNSRSEMNVSTLELGDSALYLCASSPGLAGGGVETQYFGPGTRLLVL.

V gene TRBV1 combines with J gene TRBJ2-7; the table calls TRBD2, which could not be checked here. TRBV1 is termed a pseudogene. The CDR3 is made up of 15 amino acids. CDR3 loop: CTSRNSGRNSYEQYV. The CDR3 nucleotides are TGCACCAGCAGGAACAGCGGGAGGAACTCCTACGAGCAGTACGTC.

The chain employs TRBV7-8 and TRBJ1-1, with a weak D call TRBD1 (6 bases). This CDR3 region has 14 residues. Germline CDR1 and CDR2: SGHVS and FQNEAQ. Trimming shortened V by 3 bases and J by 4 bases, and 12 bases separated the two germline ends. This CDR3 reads CASSLGALATEAFF. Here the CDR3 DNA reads TGTGCCAGCAGCTTGGGGGCGCTGGCCACTGAAGCTTTCTTT.

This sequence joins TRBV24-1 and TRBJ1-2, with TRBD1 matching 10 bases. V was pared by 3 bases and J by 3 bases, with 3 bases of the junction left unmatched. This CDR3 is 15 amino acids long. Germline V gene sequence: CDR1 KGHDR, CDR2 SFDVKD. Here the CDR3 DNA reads TGTGCCACCAGTGATCGGGACAGGGGAGACTATGGCTACACCTTC. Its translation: CATSDRDRGDYGYTF.

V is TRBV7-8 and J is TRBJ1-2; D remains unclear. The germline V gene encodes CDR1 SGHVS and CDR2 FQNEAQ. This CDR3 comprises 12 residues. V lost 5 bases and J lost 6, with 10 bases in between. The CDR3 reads CASSPNGDGYTF. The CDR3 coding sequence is TGTGCCAGCAGCCCGAACGGGGATGGCTACACCTTC.

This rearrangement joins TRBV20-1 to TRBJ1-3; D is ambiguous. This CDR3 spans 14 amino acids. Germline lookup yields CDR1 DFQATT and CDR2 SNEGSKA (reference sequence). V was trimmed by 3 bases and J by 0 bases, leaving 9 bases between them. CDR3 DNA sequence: TGCAGTGCTAGTATGTACAACTCTGGAAACACCATATATTTT. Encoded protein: CSASMYNSGNTIYF.

The CDR3 DNA follows: TGCGCCAGCAGTGAGTCCCCTAGCGCGGAGACCCAGTACTTC. Amino acid sequence: CASSESPSAETQYF. The V call is TRBV10-2, the J call TRBJ2-5, with D possibly matching TRBD2 (6 bases). Trimming removed 0 bases at V and 5 bases at J, with 10 bases between. This CDR3 contains 14 residues. Per germline, CDR1 WSHSY and CDR2 SAAADI.

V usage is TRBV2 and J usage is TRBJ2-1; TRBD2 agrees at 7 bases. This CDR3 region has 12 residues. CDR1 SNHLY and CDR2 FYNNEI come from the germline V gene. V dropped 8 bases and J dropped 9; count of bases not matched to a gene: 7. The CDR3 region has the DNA TGTGCCAGCGCCGTACTAGCGCTTGAGCAGTTCTTC. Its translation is CASAVLALEQFF.

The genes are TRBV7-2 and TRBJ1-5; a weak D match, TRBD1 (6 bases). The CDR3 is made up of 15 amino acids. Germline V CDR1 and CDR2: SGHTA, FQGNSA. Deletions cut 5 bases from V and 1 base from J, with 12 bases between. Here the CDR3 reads CASSPVQGSNQPQHF. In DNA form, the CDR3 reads TGTGCCAGCAGCCCAGTACAGGGAAGCAATCAGCCCCAGCATTTT.